This T cell receptor beta chain was found in a study of cytotoxic CD8 clonotypes in ibrutinib-treated CLL. Study at large: The response samples were taken once patients had been treated for a median of about 12 months, range 6 to 36. Study-wide results and caveats: There were differences in sampling times between sustained-remission and progressing patients. Circulating CD8+ T-cell counts were tracked by baseline clonality, which exceeded that of age-matched healthy donors.

With respect to this clone: Antigen: not known.

The planned depth of sequencing spanned 1 in 200,000 to 1 in 1 million T cells. Assay: immunoSEQ multiplex PCR; the TCRdb copy retains only in-frame clones and omits some. This table holds about 35,000 clones, roughly 49% found once. Germline V gene sequence: CDR1 SGHVS, CDR2 FNYEAQ. V lost 0 bases, J lost 2 bases, and 14 bases lay in between. This CDR3 spans 16 amino acids. The input for sequencing was PBMCs, taken before ibrutinib treatment. The J gene is TRBJ2-7, the V gene TRBV7-6, with D uncertain. The TCR sequence derives from a human donor with chronic lymphocytic leukemia. The CDR3 reads CASSLAPSSGPYEQYF. The CDR3 coding sequence is TGTGCCAGCAGCTTAGCTCCCTCCTCCGGCCCCTACGAGCAGTACTTC.